This is a list of T cell receptor beta chains from one sample in a study of T cell repertoires in cytomegalovirus infection. No antigen has been identified for these receptors. TCRdb processed the reads anew with MiXCR; each CDR3 protein has one entry. The sample has 800,000 to 950,000 distinct CDR3 sequences, roughly 33% seen once. The sequences come from cultured CD8+ T cells from PBMCs, collected from culture after CMV antigen stimulation. The receptors were sampled from a human donor in good health (CMV status not recorded). Some clones in this sample may be carry-over from other donors' samples. Each CDR3 is given with its conserved first and last residue. A D gene is named only where the DNA matches it firmly. Part of the rows lack a size; the others show once, few, many or a class for expanded clones.

V gene	D gene	clone size	J gene	CDR3 DNA	CDR3 protein
TRBV7-6	-	few	TRBJ2-1	TGTGCCAGCAGCTTCGACAGCCTTAATGAGCAGTTCTTC	CASSFDSLNEQFF
TRBV2	-	few	TRBJ1-1	TGTGCCACCCCACCGGGACGTAACACTGAAGCTTTCTTT	CATPPGRNTEAFF
TRBV13	-	-	TRBJ2-5	TGTGCCAGCAGCTTAAGAGTCAGGGAGGACCAGTACTTC	CASSLRVREDQYF
TRBV7-6	TRBD2	-	TRBJ2-7	TGTGCCAGCAGCGACTCGGGAGGGGGGACCTCCTACGAGCAGTACTTC	CASSDSGGGTSYEQYF
TRBV19	-	-	TRBJ2-1	TGTGCCAGTAGTGAAACAAGGAACAATGAGCAGTTCTTC	CASSETRNNEQFF
TRBV20-1	TRBD1	-	TRBJ1-5	TGCAGTGCTAGACCCACAGGGGCCTGGGATCAGCCCCAGCATTTT	CSARPTGAWDQPQHF
TRBV7-9	-	many	TRBJ2-3	TGTGCCAGCAGCCCCCTTGCGCGTTACACAGATACGCAGTATTTT	CASSPLARYTDTQYF
TRBV6-5	TRBD1	many	TRBJ2-3	TGTGCCAGCAAGACAGGGAACACAGATACGCAGTATTTT	CASKTGNTDTQYF
TRBV7-8	-	-	TRBJ2-1	TGTGCCAGCAGCTTAGCGAACTCCCTACACAATGAGCAGTTCTTC	CASSLANSLHNEQFF
TRBV20-1	-	-	TRBJ2-5	TGCAGTGCTAGAGTGGGTGGGGAAGAGACCCAGTACTTC	CSARVGGEETQYF
TRBV3-1	TRBD2	-	TRBJ2-1	TGTGCCAGCAGCCCCGGGGGGACCAATGAGCAGTTCTTC	CASSPGGTNEQFF
TRBV4-2	-	-	TRBJ1-1	TGTGCCAGCCTCCTTGGGCCCGGGGAGGGCACTGAAGCTTTCTTT	CASLLGPGEGTEAFF
TRBV7-9	TRBD1	-	TRBJ1-2	TGTGCCAGCAGCGCAGGGACAGGGCAAAAGGGCTACACCTTC	CASSAGTGQKGYTF
TRBV12-3/TRBV12-4	TRBD1	many	TRBJ1-5	TGTGCCAGCAGTTTCGGGACAGGGGGGGATCAGCCCCAGCATTTT	CASSFGTGGDQPQHF
TRBV19	-	-	TRBJ1-1	TGTGCCAGTAGGGGATTTCTGAACACTGAAGCTTTCTTT	CASRGFLNTEAFF
TRBV27	-	-	TRBJ2-6	TGTGCCAGCAGTCATAGCAGGGGTACTGGGGCCAACGTCCTGACTTTC	CASSHSRGTGANVLTF
TRBV6-2/TRBV6-3	-	-	TRBJ1-5	TGTGCCAGCAGTTACTCGAGAGGCCAAGCGAACAATCAGCCCCAGCATTTT	CASSYSRGQANNQPQHF
TRBV27	-	-	TRBJ1-1	TGTGCCAGCAGTTTCCCGGGGAGCCGGAATGAAGCTTTCTTT	CASSFPGSRNEAFF
TRBV5-6	TRBD2	-	TRBJ2-5	TGTGCCAGCAGCTTGGAAGCCAGCGGGGAGGGAATAGAGACCCAGTACTTC	CASSLEASGEGIETQYF
TRBV20-1	-	few	TRBJ2-6	TGCAGTGCTAGAGATCTTTCTGGGGCCAACGTCCTGACTTTC	CSARDLSGANVLTF
TRBV7-2	TRBD1	few	TRBJ2-1	TGTGCCAGCAGCTTCTTACAGGGGGGCAATGAGCAGTTCTTC	CASSFLQGGNEQFF
TRBV12-3/TRBV12-4	-	-	TRBJ1-2	TGTGCCAACAGCCCCCCCCGGACCGGCTACACCTTC	CANSPPRTGYTF
TRBV19	-	few	TRBJ1-1	TGTGCCAGTAGTGGGGGGGACCCCAGAAACACTGAAGCTTTCTTT	CASSGGDPRNTEAFF
TRBV19	-	-	TRBJ1-1	TGTGCCAGTAGTATATTGGGGGATTTCACTGAAGCTTTCTTT	CASSILGDFTEAFF
TRBV7-6	TRBD1	few	TRBJ2-2	TGTGCCAGCAGCTACTTAGACTTCCTTCAGGGGGCCGAGGAGCTGTTTTTT	CASSYLDFLQGAEELFF
TRBV7-9	-	-	TRBJ2-5	TGTGCCAGCAGCTTAGATTTCGTAAAAGGGACCCAGTACTTC	CASSLDFVKGTQYF
TRBV19	-	few	TRBJ2-4	TGTGCCAGTAGTACCCAAAACTTTAATATACGACCCCTCTCAAACATTCAGTACTTC	CASSTQNFNIRPLSNIQYF
TRBV4-2	-	-	TRBJ2-7	TGTGCCAGCAGCCAAGGTCCAATAACGGGGGATTACGAGCAGTACTTC	CASSQGPITGDYEQYF
TRBV7-6	-	many	TRBJ2-3	TGTGCCAGCAGCTTGCCGCCAGGGACAGATACGCAGTATTTT	CASSLPPGTDTQYF
TRBV7-8	TRBD1	few	TRBJ1-1	TGTGCCAGCAGCCCCAAGACAGGGGGGAACACTGAAGCTTTCTTT	CASSPKTGGNTEAFF
TRBV28	TRBD2	-	TRBJ2-2	TGTGCCAGCAGTTTACTAGCGGGGCTCCGATCCTTTTCTACTTCGAACACCGGGGAGCTGTTTTTT	CASSLLAGLRSFSTSNTGELFF
TRBV7-8	-	-	TRBJ2-7	TGTGCCAGCAGTCCGGACCGGACTAACGAGCAGTACTTC	CASSPDRTNEQYF
TRBV9	-	-	TRBJ1-1	TGTGCCAGCAGCGCATCTTCACAGGGCGGTACTGAAGCTTTCTTT	CASSASSQGGTEAFF
TRBV7-9	-	-	TRBJ2-7	TGTGCCAGCAGCTTAGCATCTGGGGTAAGCTCCTACGAGCAGTACTTC	CASSLASGVSSYEQYF
TRBV28	TRBD2	-	TRBJ2-1	TGTGCCAGCAGCAAACCCGGGACTACCAACAATGAGCAGTTCTTC	CASSKPGTTNNEQFF
TRBV6-6	TRBD1	-	TRBJ1-5	TGTGCCAGCAGTTACTCGTCGGACAGGGGGGATCAGCCCCAGCATTTT	CASSYSSDRGDQPQHF
TRBV27	TRBD2	-	TRBJ2-7	TGTGCCAGCAGTCCCGGGACTAGCGCAGGGGACGAGCAGTACTTC	CASSPGTSAGDEQYF
TRBV4-1	-	-	TRBJ1-5	TGCGCCAGCAGCCAAGATTGGGGCGCGGGGCAGCCCCAGCATTTT	CASSQDWGAGQPQHF
TRBV9	-	-	TRBJ2-6	TGTGCCAGCAGCGGGGGGCCCCCCGTCCCCTCTGGGGCCAACGTCCTGACTTTC	CASSGGPPVPSGANVLTF
TRBV7-8	-	many	TRBJ1-5	TGTGCCAGCAGCTTAGCGGGGGGTATGGGTCAGCCCCAGCATTTT	CASSLAGGMGQPQHF
TRBV4-1	-	few	TRBJ2-7	TGCGCCAGCAGCCAAATATTGAACTCCTACGAGCAGTACTTC	CASSQILNSYEQYF
TRBV6-6	-	-	TRBJ2-1	TGTGCCAGCAGCGGGGGTCGTAGGAATGAGCAGTTCTTC	CASSGGRRNEQFF
TRBV6-5	-	-	TRBJ2-3	TGTGCCAGCACCACAGGGGATACGCAGTATTTT	CASTTGDTQYF
TRBV9	-	few	TRBJ2-5	TGTGCCAGCAGCGTAGCGGGGCGCCAAGAGACCCAGTACTTC	CASSVAGRQETQYF
TRBV2	-	once	TRBJ1-2	TGTGCCAGGCACGACATGGACTATGGCTACACCTTC	CARHDMDYGYTF
TRBV6-1	-	-	TRBJ2-3	TGTGCCAGCAGCTCCGCCAGGCCGGACACAGATACGCAGTATTTT	CASSSARPDTDTQYF
TRBV7-2	-	many	TRBJ1-2	TGTGCCAGCAGCTTAGTGGGGGGGGAAACCAACTATGGCTACACCTTC	CASSLVGGETNYGYTF